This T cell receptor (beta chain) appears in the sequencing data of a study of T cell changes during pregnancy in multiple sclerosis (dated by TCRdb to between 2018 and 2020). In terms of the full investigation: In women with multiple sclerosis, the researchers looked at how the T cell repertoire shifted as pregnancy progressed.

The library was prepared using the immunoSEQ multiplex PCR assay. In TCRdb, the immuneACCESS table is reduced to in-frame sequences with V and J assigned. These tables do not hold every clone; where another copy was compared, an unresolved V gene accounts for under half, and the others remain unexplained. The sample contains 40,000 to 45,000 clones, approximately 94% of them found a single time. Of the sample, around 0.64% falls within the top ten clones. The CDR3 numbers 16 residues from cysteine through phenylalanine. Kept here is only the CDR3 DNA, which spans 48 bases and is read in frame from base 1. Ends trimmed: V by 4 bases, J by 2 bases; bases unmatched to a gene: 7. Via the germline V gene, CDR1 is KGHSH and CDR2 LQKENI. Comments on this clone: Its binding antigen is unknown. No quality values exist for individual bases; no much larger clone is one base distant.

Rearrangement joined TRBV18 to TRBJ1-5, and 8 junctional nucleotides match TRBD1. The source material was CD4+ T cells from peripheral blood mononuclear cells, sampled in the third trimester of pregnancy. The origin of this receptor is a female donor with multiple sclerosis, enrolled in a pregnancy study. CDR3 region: CASSQEQGVGNQPQHF. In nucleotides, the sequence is TGTGCCAGCTCACAGGAACAGGGGGTTGGCAATCAGCCCCAGCATTTT.